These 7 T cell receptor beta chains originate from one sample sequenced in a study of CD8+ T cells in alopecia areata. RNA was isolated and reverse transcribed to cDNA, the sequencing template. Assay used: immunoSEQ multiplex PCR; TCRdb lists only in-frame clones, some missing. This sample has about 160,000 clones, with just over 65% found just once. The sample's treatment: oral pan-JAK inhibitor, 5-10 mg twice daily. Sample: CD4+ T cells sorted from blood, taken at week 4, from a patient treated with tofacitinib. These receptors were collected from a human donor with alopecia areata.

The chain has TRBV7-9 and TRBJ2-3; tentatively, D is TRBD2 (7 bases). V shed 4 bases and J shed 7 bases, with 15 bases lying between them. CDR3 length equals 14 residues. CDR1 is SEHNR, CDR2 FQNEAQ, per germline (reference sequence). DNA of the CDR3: TGTGCCAGCAGCTACCTTCTGCGGGGGCATACGCAGTATTTT. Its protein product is CASSYLLRGHTQYF.

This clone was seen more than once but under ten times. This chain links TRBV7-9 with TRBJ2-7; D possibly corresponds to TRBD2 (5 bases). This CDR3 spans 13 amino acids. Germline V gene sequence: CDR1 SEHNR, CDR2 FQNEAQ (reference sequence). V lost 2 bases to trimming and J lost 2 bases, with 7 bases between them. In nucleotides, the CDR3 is TGTGCCAGCAGCTTACTCGGGACCTACGAGCAGTACTTC. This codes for CASSLLGTYEQYF.

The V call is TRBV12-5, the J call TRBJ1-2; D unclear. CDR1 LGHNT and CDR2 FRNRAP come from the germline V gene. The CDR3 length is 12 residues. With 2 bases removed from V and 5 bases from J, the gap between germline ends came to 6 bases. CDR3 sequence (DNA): TGTGCTAGTGGTTTGATAGGGTATGGCTACACCTTC. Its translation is CASGLIGYGYTF.

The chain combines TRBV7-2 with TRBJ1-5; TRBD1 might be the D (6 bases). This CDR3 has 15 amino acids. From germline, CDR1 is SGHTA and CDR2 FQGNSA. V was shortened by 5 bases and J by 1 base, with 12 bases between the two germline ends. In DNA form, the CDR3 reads TGTGCCAGCAGCCTTAGACAGGACAGCAATCAGCCCCAGCATTTT. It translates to CASSLRQDSNQPQHF.

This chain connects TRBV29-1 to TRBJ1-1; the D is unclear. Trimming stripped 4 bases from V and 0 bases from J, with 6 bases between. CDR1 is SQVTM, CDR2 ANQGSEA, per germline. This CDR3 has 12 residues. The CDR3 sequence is CSVVLMNTEAFF. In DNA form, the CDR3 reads TGCAGCGTTGTCCTAATGAACACTGAAGCTTTCTTT.

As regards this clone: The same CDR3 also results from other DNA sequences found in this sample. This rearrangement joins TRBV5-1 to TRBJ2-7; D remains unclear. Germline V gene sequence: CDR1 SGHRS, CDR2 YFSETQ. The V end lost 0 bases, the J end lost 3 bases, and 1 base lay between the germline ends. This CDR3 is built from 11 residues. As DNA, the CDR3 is TGCGCCAGCAGCTTGGACTACGAGCAGTACTTC. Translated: CASSLDYEQYF. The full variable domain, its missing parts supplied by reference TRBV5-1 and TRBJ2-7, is KAGVTQTPRYLIKTRGQQVTLSCSPISGHRSVSWYQQTPGQGLQFLFEYFSETQRNKGNFPGRFSGRQFSNSRSEMNVSTLELGDSALYLCASSLDYEQYFGPGTRLTVT.

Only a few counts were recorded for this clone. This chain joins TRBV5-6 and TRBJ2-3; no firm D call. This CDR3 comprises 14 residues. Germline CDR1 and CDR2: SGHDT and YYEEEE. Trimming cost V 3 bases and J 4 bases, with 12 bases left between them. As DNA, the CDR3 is TGTGCCAGCAGCTCCTCTGGAGTCGCAGATACGCAGTATTTT. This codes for CASSSSGVADTQYF.